This TCR beta chain was obtained from a study of graft-versus-host responses after intestinal transplantation. Stimulators, some 200,000 irradiated and violet-dye-labeled cells, were plated with some 200,000 CFSE-labeled responder cells. Clones were sequenced by immunoSEQ multiplex PCR, and TCRdb holds only the in-frame ones, with some missing. Of about 4,900 clones listed, 25% to 30% were seen once; the top ten hold more than 7%. This CDR3 has 10 residues. Germline CDR1 is SGHRS and CDR2 is YFSETQ. The sequence was obtained from a human patient who received an intestinal transplant. The material sequenced was alloreactive CD8+ T cells from a mixed lymphocyte reaction culture, taken before intestinal transplant. The subset was: CFSE-low proliferating T cells sorted from roughly six-day pre-transplant mixed lymphocyte reaction (GvH or HvG direction). This chain connects TRBV5-1 to TRBJ2-1; D unclear. This CDR3 is CAAAPNEQFF. CDR3 DNA sequence: TGCGCAGCAGCACCCAATGAGCAGTTCTTC.